This T cell receptor beta chain was profiled in a study of T cell responses to AZD1222 COVID-19 vaccine. Overall study findings and caveats: Most donors were white British, females outnumbered males, and clonal diversity was possibly underestimated. Reportedly, nearly half of unique spike TCRs recognized epitopes outside B.1.351/B.1.1.7 mutations.

Of note for this clone: The antigen remains undetermined.

Looked up from germline, CDR1 is DFQATT and CDR2 is SNEGSKA (reference sequence). V shed 5 bases and J shed 8 bases, with 10 bases lying between them. The CDR3 totals 11 residues. Produced via immunoSEQ multiplex PCR; TCRdb's table is partial and in-frame only. The sample holds fewer than 120,000 clones, roughly 85% seen once. The TCR sequence derives from an adult in good health. This specimen consisted of peripheral blood, obtained on day 0 of AZD1222 vaccination. V gene TRBV20-1 combines with J gene TRBJ2-1, with D perhaps matching TRBD2 (6 bases). Here the CDR3 DNA reads TGCAGTGCTGGAGGGTCGCATGAGCAGTTCTTC. It codes for CSAGGSHEQFF.